This T cell receptor beta chain derives from a study of naive and memory T cell subsets. The length of the CDR3 is 16 residues. Germline values: CDR1 SGHRS, CDR2 YFSETQ. Trimming took 0 bases from V and 0 from J, leaving 13 bases between them. This clonotype was seen at least ten times. An equimolar mix of two oligonucleotides served as the beta constant-region primer for TRBC1 and TRBC2. A 12-nucleotide UMI and the SP2 primer were added to the cDNA 3' end by oligonucleotide ligation. Each CDR3 protein is one row after TCRdb ran MiXCR on the UMI-ligation and nested PCR reads. The table includes approximately 140,000 distinct CDR3 sequences, about 15% detected once.

V is TRBV5-1 and J is TRBJ2-7; D perhaps matches TRBD2 (5 bases). This clonotype was sampled from a human donor in good health. Sequencing was done on a sample of naive CD4+ T cells from blood. The CDR3 DNA reads as TGCGCCAGCAGCTTGGCCGGGGTGGCTACCTCCTACGAGCAGTACTTC. Amino acid sequence: CASSLAGVATSYEQYF.